The clone carrying this T cell receptor beta chain was observed once. What it binds is unknown. This CDR3 contains 13 residues. Germline CDR1 and CDR2: MNHEY and SVGAGI. The junction had 10 bases not matched to a gene; V was cut back by 7 bases and J by 8 bases. The PCR had 60 Vbeta and 13 Jbeta primers. The assay was immunoSEQ multiplex PCR, and TCRdb's table has in-frame clones only and misses some. The data show about 130,000 clones, 74% seen once. This sample is part of a study of cytomegalovirus exposure and HLA in healthy donors. Study findings and constraints: For most TCR sequences rarity was the rule, although some public TCRs occurred in many donors. Sequencing probably produced one cluster of sequence variants that were highly shared.

The sample consisted of PBMCs. The TCR originated in a woman aged 45-65 years in good health and CMV-seropositive. The gene calls are TRBV6-5 and TRBJ1-2; 7 bases match TRBD1. For the CDR3, the DNA is TGTGCCAGCACCGAAACAGGGGTGCGAGGCTACACCTTC. It codes for CASTETGVRGYTF.